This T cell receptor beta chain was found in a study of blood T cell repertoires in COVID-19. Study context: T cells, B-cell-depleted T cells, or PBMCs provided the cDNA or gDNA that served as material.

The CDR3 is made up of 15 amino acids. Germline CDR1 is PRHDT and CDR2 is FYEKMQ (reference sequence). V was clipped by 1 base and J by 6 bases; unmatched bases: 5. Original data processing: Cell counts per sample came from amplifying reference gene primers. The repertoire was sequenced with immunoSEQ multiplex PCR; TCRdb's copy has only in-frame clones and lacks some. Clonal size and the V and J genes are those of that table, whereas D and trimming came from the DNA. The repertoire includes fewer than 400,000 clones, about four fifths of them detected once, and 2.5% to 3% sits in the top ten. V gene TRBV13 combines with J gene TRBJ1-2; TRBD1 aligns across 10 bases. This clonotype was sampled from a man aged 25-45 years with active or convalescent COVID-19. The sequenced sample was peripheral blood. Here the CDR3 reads CASSLAGTGVNGYTF. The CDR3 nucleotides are TGTGCCAGCAGCTTAGCCGGGACAGGGGTCAATGGCTACACCTTC.